This T cell receptor beta chain was identified during a study of T cell repertoires in cytomegalovirus infection. V lost 5 bases, J lost 0 bases, and 11 bases stayed unmatched. The CDR3 has 17 residues. The germline V gene encodes CDR1 SEHNR and CDR2 FQNEAQ (reference sequence). This clonotype appeared once. The antigen is not known. TCRdb ran MiXCR on the reads and lists one entry per CDR3 protein. This sample has roughly 500,000 distinct CDR3 sequences; roughly a third occur once, and the top ten carry about 17%. The sequences come from cultured PBMCs, collected from culture after CMV antigen stimulation. The sequence was collected from a human donor in good health (CMV status not recorded). Some clones in this sample may be carry-over from other donors' samples. The chain links TRBV7-9 to TRBJ2-3, with 7 bases lining up with TRBD2. The CDR3 is CASSKNYSGPSTDTQYF. In nucleotides, the CDR3 is TGTGCCAGCAGCAAAAATTATAGCGGGCCTAGCACAGATACGCAGTATTTT. The full variable domain, with the rest looked up from reference TRBV7-9 and TRBJ2-3, is DTGVSQNPRHKITKRGQNVTFRCDPISEHNRLYWYRQTLGQGPEFLTYFQNEAQLEKSRLLSDRFSAERPKGSFSTLEIQRTEQGDSAMYLCASSKNYSGPSTDTQYFGPGTRLTVL.